This note documents a single TCR beta chain sequence. The antigen is unknown. This sample was taken from a study of T cell responses to AZD1222 COVID-19 vaccine. The study's findings and limits: Increases in Spike-specific TCR breadth and depth were seen after two AZD1222 doses. Among vaccine-associated CD4 TCRs, coverage spanned spike, with dominance at 160-218 and 743-854. All repertoire sampling was performed exclusively after the peak T cell response.

Clones were read by immunoSEQ multiplex PCR, and TCRdb kept only the in-frame ones, dropping some. The data show 70,000 to 90,000 clones, 80% to 90% seen once. Germline CDR1 and CDR2: SNHLY and FYNNEI. Trimming took off 1 base at V and 0 bases at J, with 16 bases between the two ends. CDR3 length: 17 residues. Second doses that came at about 4 or about 12 weeks were put together. V and J are TRBV2 and TRBJ2-7; maybe TRBD2 (7 bases). Sample: peripheral blood, taken 28 days after the second AZD1222 dose. This receptor was identified in an adult who received the AZD1222 COVID-19 vaccine. The CDR3 DNA sequence: TGTGCCAGCAGTGAAGGGTACGGGGGGCTCCCCTCCTACGAGCAGTACGTC. Its translation: CASSEGYGGLPSYEQYV.